This TCR beta chain was obtained from a study of T cells after yellow fever vaccination. About the study: It was SMART-Seq v4 Ultra Low Input that prepared the fractions with low cell numbers.

Overall study findings and caveats: Once the booster was given, most primary-vaccination clones reappeared, at 95% to 97% for CD4 and roughly 91% for CD8.

The 5'RACE template-switching step produced TCR cDNA and added a universal primer site and UMIs. TCRdb re-derived calls from the 5' RACE reads in MiXCR, one entry per CDR3 protein. The data contain some 96,000 distinct CDR3 sequences, almost 9% of them singletons. The clonotype originates from a man between 18 and 35 years old who received the YFV17D yellow fever vaccine. The specimen comprised CD8+ T cells not binding an NS4B(214-222) dextramer, sorted from PBMCs, sampled roughly 15 days after the first yellow fever vaccination.

CDR3 residues: CSARLSYPSTDTQYF. CDR3 coding DNA: TGCAGTGCTAGACTAAGCTATCCTAGCACAGATACGCAGTATTTT. The V call is TRBV20-1, the J call TRBJ2-3; D ambiguous. Germline-derived CDR1 and CDR2 are DFQATT and SNEGSKA (reference sequence). Trimming pared 2 bases from V and 0 bases from J, leaving 12 bases between. The CDR3 runs to 15 residues.